This T cell receptor beta chain was recorded in a study of early T cells in non-severe SARS-CoV-2 infection. The overall study: Whole-blood bulk RNA, unsorted, was sequenced, and chains were unpaired.

This clonotype was seen more than once but under ten times. The antigen remains unidentified. The study's findings and limits: Using VDJdb, the matching emphasized anti-spike CD8 responses while missing private and CD4 specificities.

V lost 3 bases and J lost 3, with 14 bases in between. CDR3 length: 15 amino acids. Germline values: CDR1 SGHAT, CDR2 FQNNGV. Attached unique molecular identifiers marked individual cDNA molecules. Each CDR3 protein gets one entry after TCRdb re-called the 5' RACE reads with MiXCR. The profile covers 65,000 to 80,000 distinct CDR3 sequences, with around 11% appearing a single time and roughly 4.7% taken by the ten largest. This chain joins TRBV11-2 and TRBJ2-5, with D unresolved. The sequenced sample was whole blood. This TCR derives from an adult who was a healthcare worker with PCR-confirmed SARS-CoV-2 infection or an uninfected control (not recorded which). The CDR3 region is CASSFGTQIEETQYF. CDR3 in DNA: TGTGCCAGCAGCTTTGGCACCCAGATCGAAGAGACCCAGTACTTC.